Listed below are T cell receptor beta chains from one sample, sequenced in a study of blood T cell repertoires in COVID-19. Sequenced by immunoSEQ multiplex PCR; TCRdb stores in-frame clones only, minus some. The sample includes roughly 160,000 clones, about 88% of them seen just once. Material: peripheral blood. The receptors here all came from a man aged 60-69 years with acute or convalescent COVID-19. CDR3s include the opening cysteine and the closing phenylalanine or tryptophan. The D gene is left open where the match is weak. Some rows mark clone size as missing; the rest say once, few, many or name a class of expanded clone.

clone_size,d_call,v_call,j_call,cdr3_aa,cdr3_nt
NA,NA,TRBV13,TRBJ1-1,CASSSGQNTEAFF,TGTGCCAGCAGCTCCGGACAGAACACTGAAGCTTTCTTT
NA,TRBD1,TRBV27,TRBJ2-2,CASSLFFGSPGQGIGELFF,TGTGCCAGCAGTTTATTCTTTGGGAGCCCGGGACAGGGCATCGGGGAGCTGTTTTTT
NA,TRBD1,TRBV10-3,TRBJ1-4,CAISERDRRVTTNEKLFF,TGTGCCATCAGTGAGCGGGACAGGCGAGTAACAACTAATGAAAAACTGTTTTTT
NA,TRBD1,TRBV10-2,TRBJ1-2,CASNRQGLDYGYTF,TGCGCCAGCAACCGACAGGGTCTAGACTATGGCTACACCTTC
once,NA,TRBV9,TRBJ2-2,CASSPRSTGELFF,TGTGCCAGCAGCCCTCGGTCCACCGGGGAGCTGTTTTTT
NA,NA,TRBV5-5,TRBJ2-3,CASSFDSASTDTQYF,TGTGCCAGCAGCTTCGACAGCGCTAGCACAGATACGCAGTATTTT
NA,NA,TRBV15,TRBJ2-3,CATSRGRAPYTDTQYF,TGTGCCACCAGCAGAGGAAGAGCCCCGTACACAGATACGCAGTATTTT
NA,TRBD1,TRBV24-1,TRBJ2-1,CATSDVGTVDEQFF,TGTGCCACCAGTGACGTAGGGACAGTCGATGAGCAGTTCTTC
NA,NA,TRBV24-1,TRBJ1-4,CATSRGGTNEKLFF,TGTGCCACCAGTAGGGGTGGAACTAATGAAAAACTGTTTTTT
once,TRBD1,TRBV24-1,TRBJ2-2,CATSDLPGQSLTGELFF,TGTGCCACCAGTGATCTTCCGGGACAGAGCCTCACCGGGGAGCTGTTTTTT
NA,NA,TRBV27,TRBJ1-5,CASSRGSNQPQHF,TGTGCCAGCAGCAGGGGAAGCAATCAGCCCCAGCATTTT
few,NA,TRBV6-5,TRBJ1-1,CASSLRGTEAFF,TGTGCCAGCAGTCTCAGGGGCACTGAAGCTTTCTTT
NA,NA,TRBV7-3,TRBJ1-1,CASSPGMNTEAFF,TGTGCCAGCAGTCCGGGGATGAACACTGAAGCTTTCTTT
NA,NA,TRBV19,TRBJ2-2,CASSIFAGGTGELFF,TGTGCCAGTAGTATTTTTGCGGGCGGCACCGGGGAGCTGTTTTTT
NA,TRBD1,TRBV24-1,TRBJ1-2,CATSDWYRGAGYTF,TGTGCCACCAGTGATTGGTACAGGGGGGCTGGCTACACCTTC
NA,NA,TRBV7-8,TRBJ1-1,CASSARRVTEAFF,TGTGCCAGCAGCGCCCGGCGGGTAACTGAAGCTTTCTTT
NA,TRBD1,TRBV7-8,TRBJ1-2,CASSSGQGKGYTF,TGTGCCAGCAGCTCGGGACAGGGAAAGGGCTACACCTTC
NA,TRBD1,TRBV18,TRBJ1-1,CASSPIEGQLATEAFF,TGTGCCAGCTCACCAATTGAGGGACAGTTGGCAACTGAAGCTTTCTTT
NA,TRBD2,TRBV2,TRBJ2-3,CASSPLAGKADTQYF,TGTGCCAGCAGTCCACTAGCGGGGAAAGCGGATACGCAGTATTTT
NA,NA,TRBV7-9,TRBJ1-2,CASSSQGEGYTF,TGTGCCAGCAGCTCCCAAGGAGAGGGCTACACCTTC
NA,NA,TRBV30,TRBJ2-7,CAWRDSYEQYF,TGTGCCTGGAGGGACTCGTACGAGCAGTACTTC